These T cell receptor beta chains were read from a single sample in a study of blood T cell repertoires in COVID-19. TCRdb's copy holds only in-frame clones and misses some; the assay was immunoSEQ multiplex PCR. The sample includes 200,000 to 300,000 clones, approximately 86% of them seen just once. The sample taken for sequencing was PBMCs or T cells enriched from blood (not recorded which). Receptors were obtained from a woman aged 18 to 35 who had recovered from COVID-19. Both conserved end residues are part of each CDR3. A D gene is named only where the DNA matches it firmly. Clone sizes are given selectively: once, few, many, or a class where the clone is expanded.

clone_size	v_call	j_call	d_call	cdr3_length	cdr3_nt	cdr3_aa
NA	TRBV6-6	TRBJ1-1	NA	13	TGTGCCAGCAGTTACTCTTCGGTCACTGAAGCTTTCTTT	CASSYSSVTEAFF
NA	TRBV10-3	TRBJ1-1	TRBD1	16	TGTGCCATCAGTGGCCGACAGGGAGGTATGAACACTGAAGCTTTCTTT	CAISGRQGGMNTEAFF
NA	TRBV28	TRBJ1-3	NA	13	TGTGCCACCAGACAGGCCTCTGGAAACACCATATATTTT	CATRQASGNTIYF
NA	TRBV14	TRBJ1-1	NA	13	TGTGCCAGCAGGACAAGGATGAACACTGAAGCTTTCTTT	CASRTRMNTEAFF
NA	TRBV30	TRBJ1-2	NA	13	TGTGCCTGGGACCCAGGTATAAGCTATGGCTACACCTTC	CAWDPGISYGYTF
NA	TRBV28	TRBJ2-3	NA	13	TGTGCCAGCAGCTACGCTAACTTCAATACGCAGTATTTT	CASSYANFNTQYF
NA	TRBV24-1	TRBJ2-2	NA	17	TGTGCCACCAGTGATGCCACAGGGGACTTAAACACCGGGGAGCTGTTTTTT	CATSDATGDLNTGELFF
once	TRBV11-3	TRBJ2-1	TRBD2	18	TGTGCCAGCAGCTTAGATCGGTTAGCGGGGCGAACCTACAATGAGCAGTTCTTC	CASSLDRLAGRTYNEQFF
few	TRBV19	TRBJ2-5	TRBD2	13	TGTGCCAGTAAGACTAGCGGGAGGGAGACCCAGTACTTC	CASKTSGRETQYF
NA	TRBV5-1	TRBJ2-5	TRBD1	16	TGCGCCAGCAGCTACGCCCACACAGGGGAGAGGGAGACCCAGTACTTC	CASSYAHTGERETQYF